A selection of T cell receptor beta chains follows, all from one sample in a study of blood T cell repertoires in COVID-19. Profiling relied on immunoSEQ multiplex PCR, and the TCRdb table lists in-frame clones only, not all of them. The sample consists of over 120,000 clones, 80% to 90% of them appearing once. What was sequenced was peripheral blood. The receptors here all came from a woman aged 50 to 60 with active or convalescent COVID-19. Both conserved end residues are part of each CDR3. Each record gives: J gene, clone size, D gene, V gene, CDR3 DNA, CDR3 protein. D genes are given only for firm matches. Size values are once, few and many counts, or a class for expanded clones, and some rows have none.

J: TRBJ2-1; size: NA; D: TRBD2; V: TRBV11-3; DNA: TGTGCCAGCAGCTTAACCGGACTAGCGAGTCATGAGCAGTTCTTC; CDR3: CASSLTGLASHEQFF
J: TRBJ1-2; size: NA; D: TRBD1; V: TRBV2; DNA: TGTGCCAGCACGCCGAGGACAGGGGGCGACTATGGCTACACCTTC; CDR3: CASTPRTGGDYGYTF
J: TRBJ2-2; size: few; D: NA; V: TRBV4-1; DNA: TGCGCCAGCAGCCAAGCGGGGGTCGGGAACACCGGGGAGCTGTTTTTT; CDR3: CASSQAGVGNTGELFF
J: TRBJ1-5; size: NA; D: NA; V: TRBV6-6; DNA: TGTGCCAGCACTCGAGGGAGGGGCAATCAGCCCCAGCATTTT; CDR3: CASTRGRGNQPQHF
J: TRBJ2-7; size: NA; D: NA; V: TRBV7-9; DNA: TGTGCCAGCAGCTTAAACGAGGGTAGCTCCTACGAGCAGTACTTC; CDR3: CASSLNEGSSYEQYF
J: TRBJ1-2; size: NA; D: TRBD1; V: TRBV25-1; DNA: TGTGCCAGTAGCAGGGGGCGCGAGTATGGCTACACCTTC; CDR3: CASSRGREYGYTF
J: TRBJ1-1; size: NA; D: NA; V: TRBV15; DNA: TGTGCCACCAGCAGAGTAGCGAACACTGAAGCTTTCTTT; CDR3: CATSRVANTEAFF
J: TRBJ2-2; size: NA; D: NA; V: TRBV4-3; DNA: TGCGCCAGCAGCCAAGACAATAGCGGAACCCCTCCCGGGGAGCTGTTTTTT; CDR3: CASSQDNSGTPPGELFF
J: TRBJ1-2; size: few; D: NA; V: TRBV14; DNA: TGTGCCAGCAGCCCAGGCGTTACGAGGGCAAGTGAAGGCTACACCTTC; CDR3: CASSPGVTRASEGYTF
J: TRBJ1-1; size: NA; D: NA; V: TRBV10-2; DNA: TGCGCCAGCAGCCCTACGAGGTATGGGGAAGCTTTCTTT; CDR3: CASSPTRYGEAFF
J: TRBJ2-1; size: NA; D: TRBD2; V: TRBV15; DNA: TGTGCCACCAGCATTAGGACTAGCGGGAGTTTTAACAATGAGCAGTTCTTC; CDR3: CATSIRTSGSFNNEQFF
J: TRBJ1-4; size: NA; D: TRBD1; V: TRBV18; DNA: TGTGCCAGCTCACCACCGGACAGGGACGATGAAAAACTGTTTTTT; CDR3: CASSPPDRDDEKLFF
J: TRBJ2-7; size: NA; D: TRBD2; V: TRBV4-3; DNA: TGCGCCAGCAGCCAAGATGGTGCGGGAGGTCGCTACGAGCAGTACTTC; CDR3: CASSQDGAGGRYEQYF
J: TRBJ2-1; size: NA; D: TRBD2; V: TRBV28; DNA: TGTGCCAGCAGTTTTGGCCTAGCGGGAGTCTACAATGAGCAGTTCTTC; CDR3: CASSFGLAGVYNEQFF
J: TRBJ2-7; size: NA; D: TRBD2; V: TRBV12-3/TRBV12-4; DNA: TGTGCCAGCAGTTTTGCGGGGGTTGTCGAGCAGTACTTC; CDR3: CASSFAGVVEQYF
J: TRBJ2-3; size: NA; D: TRBD2; V: TRBV30; DNA: TGTGCCTGGGTTACTAGCGGGGGCGATACGCAGTATTTT; CDR3: CAWVTSGGDTQYF
J: TRBJ1-5; size: NA; D: TRBD1; V: TRBV18; DNA: TGTGCCAGCTCACGGACGGGAACTCAGGGGGGAGGTCAGCCCCAGCATTTT; CDR3: CASSRTGTQGGGQPQHF
J: TRBJ2-3; size: NA; D: TRBD1; V: TRBV7-9; DNA: TGTGCCAGCAGCTGGACAGGGGACACAGATACGCAGTATTTT; CDR3: CASSWTGDTDTQYF
J: TRBJ1-1; size: NA; D: TRBD1; V: TRBV28; DNA: TGTGCCAGCAACGCACTTGGGACAGGGGGAAGGAACACTGAAGCTTTCTTT; CDR3: CASNALGTGGRNTEAFF
J: TRBJ2-6; size: few; D: TRBD1; V: TRBV15; DNA: TGTGCCACCAGCAGAGCCTCGGGGACAGGGGGTTTCGCTGGGGCCAACGTCCTGACTTTC; CDR3: CATSRASGTGGFAGANVLTF
J: TRBJ1-2; size: NA; D: TRBD1; V: TRBV28; DNA: TGTGCCAGCAGTTTACGACCCGACAGGGGCGCTAACTATGGCTACACCTTC; CDR3: CASSLRPDRGANYGYTF
J: TRBJ1-6; size: few; D: NA; V: TRBV18; DNA: TGTGCCAGCTCACCTTACAGGGCTCTGGATAATTCACCCCTCCACTTT; CDR3: CASSPYRALDNSPLHF
J: TRBJ1-5; size: NA; D: NA; V: TRBV6-5; DNA: TGTGCCAGCAGTTACTCTGGAGATCAGCCCCAGCATTTT; CDR3: CASSYSGDQPQHF
J: TRBJ1-2; size: NA; D: TRBD1; V: TRBV11-2; DNA: TGTGCCAGCAGCTTAGAATCCCAGGGGGGCTATGGCTACACCTTC; CDR3: CASSLESQGGYGYTF
J: TRBJ1-6; size: NA; D: NA; V: TRBV4-1; DNA: TGCGCCAGCAGCCAAGCGGGGGTCCCAACCTATAATTCACCCCTCCACTTT; CDR3: CASSQAGVPTYNSPLHF
J: TRBJ1-2; size: NA; D: TRBD1; V: TRBV14; DNA: TGTGCCAGCAGCCCCCCCCAATTCGGGACAGACTTCTATGGCTACACCTTC; CDR3: CASSPPQFGTDFYGYTF
J: TRBJ1-1; size: NA; D: NA; V: TRBV5-4; DNA: TGTGCCAGCAGCCCGGACCCGGGGGGCACTGAAGCTTTCTTT; CDR3: CASSPDPGGTEAFF
J: TRBJ2-3; size: NA; D: TRBD2; V: TRBV7-2; DNA: TGTGCCAGCATGGCCCTACCCGGGAGGTCTAATACGCAGTATTTT; CDR3: CASMALPGRSNTQYF
J: TRBJ2-7; size: NA; D: TRBD1; V: TRBV6-2/TRBV6-3; DNA: TGTGCCAGCAGTTTGGCCGGGACAGGGAACGAGCAGTACTTC; CDR3: CASSLAGTGNEQYF
J: TRBJ1-3; size: NA; D: NA; V: TRBV6-5; DNA: TGTGCCAGCAGTTTCGCGACAGCCAGCTCTGGAAACACCATATATTTT; CDR3: CASSFATASSGNTIYF
J: TRBJ2-1; size: NA; D: NA; V: TRBV6-2/TRBV6-3; DNA: TGTGCCAGCAGTTACGAGGCTAAGGGGATAAACAATGAGCAGTTCTTC; CDR3: CASSYEAKGINNEQFF
J: TRBJ2-1; size: NA; D: TRBD1; V: TRBV9; DNA: TGTGCCAGCAGCCTTTCAGGGGGCTCTCGACTTGAGCAGTTCTTC; CDR3: CASSLSGGSRLEQFF
J: TRBJ1-4; size: NA; D: NA; V: TRBV2; DNA: TGTGCCAGCAGACGAATGGTTAGGGGGAAAAATGAAAAACTGTTTTTT; CDR3: CASRRMVRGKNEKLFF
J: TRBJ1-4; size: NA; D: NA; V: TRBV6-2/TRBV6-3; DNA: TGTGCCAGCAGTCCGAGTCCCCCACGAAAACTGTTTTTT; CDR3: CASSPSPPRKLFF
J: TRBJ1-5; size: NA; D: NA; V: TRBV28; DNA: TGTGCCACAAAAGTGGCCGATTTCAATCAGCCCCAGCATTTT; CDR3: CATKVADFNQPQHF
J: TRBJ1-5; size: NA; D: TRBD1; V: TRBV30; DNA: TGTGCCTGGAGCCCTCCCGGGACAGGGGGCCAACCCCAGCATTTT; CDR3: CAWSPPGTGGQPQHF
J: TRBJ1-2; size: NA; D: NA; V: TRBV25-1; DNA: TGTGCCAGCAGTGAAGGGCGGGGGTACTTGGGCTACACCTTC; CDR3: CASSEGRGYLGYTF
J: TRBJ2-1; size: few; D: TRBD2; V: TRBV4-2; DNA: TGTGCCAGCAGCCAAGGCGGGAGGGGAACCTACAATGAGCAGTTCTTC; CDR3: CASSQGGRGTYNEQFF
J: TRBJ1-6; size: NA; D: NA; V: TRBV11-2; DNA: TGTGCCAGCAGCTTAGAAAGCGGTACATTTTCACCCCTCCACTTT; CDR3: CASSLESGTFSPLHF
J: TRBJ1-2; size: NA; D: TRBD1; V: TRBV18; DNA: TGTGCCAGCTCACCACCTACCGGGGACAGCTATGGCTACACCTTC; CDR3: CASSPPTGDSYGYTF
J: TRBJ2-2; size: NA; D: NA; V: TRBV3-1/TRBV3-2; DNA: TGTGCCAGCAGCCAAGATGAGACAGTCACCGGGGAGCTGTTTTTT; CDR3: CASSQDETVTGELFF
J: TRBJ2-4; size: once; D: NA; V: TRBV2; DNA: TGTGCCAGCAGGGCAGTAGCCAAAAACATTCAGTACTTC; CDR3: CASRAVAKNIQYF
J: TRBJ2-7; size: NA; D: NA; V: TRBV6-6; DNA: TGTGCCAGCAGTTACTCCCAGGGCGAGCAGTACTTC; CDR3: CASSYSQGEQYF
J: TRBJ1-2; size: NA; D: TRBD1; V: TRBV15; DNA: TGTGCCACCAGCAGAGATGGGACAGACAGCAATGGCTACACCTTC; CDR3: CATSRDGTDSNGYTF
J: TRBJ1-5; size: NA; D: NA; V: TRBV5-6; DNA: TGTGCCAGCAGCGTCCAGGGGAATCAGCCCCAGCATTTT; CDR3: CASSVQGNQPQHF
J: TRBJ2-2; size: NA; D: TRBD1; V: TRBV9; DNA: TGTGCCAGCACCCCCGAGGGGACAGGGGCAGCTATTCCCGGGGAGCTGTTTTTT; CDR3: CASTPEGTGAAIPGELFF
J: TRBJ1-1; size: few; D: NA; V: TRBV7-9; DNA: TGTGCTACCAAGGGAGAGAACACTGAAGCTTTCTTT; CDR3: CATKGENTEAFF
J: TRBJ1-2; size: NA; D: TRBD1; V: TRBV19; DNA: TGTGCCAGTAGATACGGACAGGCCACAGCAGGGGGAGAAGGCTACACCTTC; CDR3: CASRYGQATAGGEGYTF
J: TRBJ2-1; size: NA; D: TRBD2; V: TRBV18; DNA: TGTGCCAGCTCACGCAACTCGGGACTAGCATTTAATGAGCAGTTCTTC; CDR3: CASSRNSGLAFNEQFF
J: TRBJ2-1; size: NA; D: TRBD2; V: TRBV7-6; DNA: TGTGCCAGCAGCGCTCTAGCGGGAGCCCACAATGAGCAGTTCTTC; CDR3: CASSALAGAHNEQFF
J: TRBJ1-2; size: NA; D: NA; V: TRBV4-3; DNA: TGCGCCAGCAGCCAAGCAAGCCTACGGCAGGGGAAAGATGGCTACACCTTC; CDR3: CASSQASLRQGKDGYTF
J: TRBJ1-1; size: NA; D: TRBD1; V: TRBV7-8; DNA: TGTGCCAGCAGCTTAGATCAGGGGGGAAACACTGAAGCTTTCTTT; CDR3: CASSLDQGGNTEAFF
J: TRBJ1-2; size: NA; D: TRBD1; V: TRBV5-1; DNA: TGCGCCAGCAGCCCGGGGACAGGGGGGCTCTATGGCTACACCTTC; CDR3: CASSPGTGGLYGYTF
J: TRBJ2-1; size: NA; D: NA; V: TRBV9; DNA: TGTGCCAGCAGCTTCCGGGACACCGGATACAATGAGCAGTTCTTC; CDR3: CASSFRDTGYNEQFF
J: TRBJ2-1; size: few; D: TRBD2; V: TRBV7-3; DNA: TGTGCCAGCAGCTCGCAACTAGCGTGGGGGGACAATGAGCAGTTCTTC; CDR3: CASSSQLAWGDNEQFF
J: TRBJ1-5; size: NA; D: TRBD1; V: TRBV28; DNA: TGTGCCAGCAGCAAAGGGACAGGGCCGATGGGGCCCCAGCATTTT; CDR3: CASSKGTGPMGPQHF
J: TRBJ2-3; size: once; D: NA; V: TRBV29-1; DNA: TGCAGCGTTGGTGAGCTTTCCAGCACAGATACGCAGTATTTT; CDR3: CSVGELSSTDTQYF